This T cell receptor beta chain comes out of a study of beta chain features in type 1 diabetes. V shed 4 bases and J 1 base; nucleotides not matched to a gene: 7. Germline CDR1 and CDR2: SGHDN and FVKESK. CDR3 length equals 17 residues. Whole-study findings and limits: Moderately but significantly shorter TCRB CDR3s were found in Type 1 diabetes patients in all four CD4+ subsets.

With respect to this clone: Its antigen remains unknown.

The investigators reverse transcribed all of the isolated RNA, so they sequenced expressed TCRB transcripts. Profiling relied on immunoSEQ multiplex PCR, and the TCRdb table lists in-frame clones only, not all of them. This sample has roughly 300,000 clones, with roughly 13% found just once. The sample comprised naive CD4+ T cells from blood. This sequence joins TRBV14 and TRBJ2-6; 7 nucleotides line up with TRBD1. The sequence derives from a young man with type 1 diabetes. The DNA of the CDR3 is TGTGCCAGCAGCCGATACACAGGGGTTTCTGGGGCCAACGTCCTGACTTTC. This codes for CASSRYTGVSGANVLTF. Looking up the rest from reference TRBV14 and TRBJ2-6 gives the full variable domain: EAGVTQFPSHSVIEKGQTVTLRCDPISGHDNLYWYRRVMGKEIKFLLHFVKESKQDESGMPNNRFLAERTGGTYSTLKVQPAELEDSGVYFCASSRYTGVSGANVLTFGAGSRLTVL.